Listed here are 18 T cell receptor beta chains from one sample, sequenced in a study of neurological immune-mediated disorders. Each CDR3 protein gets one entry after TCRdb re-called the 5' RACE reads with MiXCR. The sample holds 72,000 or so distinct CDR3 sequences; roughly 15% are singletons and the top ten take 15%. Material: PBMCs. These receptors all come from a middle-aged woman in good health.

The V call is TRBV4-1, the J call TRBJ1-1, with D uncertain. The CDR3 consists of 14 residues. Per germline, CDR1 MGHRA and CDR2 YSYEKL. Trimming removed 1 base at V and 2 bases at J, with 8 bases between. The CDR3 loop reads CASSQVHNNTEAFF. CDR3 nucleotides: TGCGCCAGCAGCCAAGTACACAATAACACTGAAGCTTTCTTT.

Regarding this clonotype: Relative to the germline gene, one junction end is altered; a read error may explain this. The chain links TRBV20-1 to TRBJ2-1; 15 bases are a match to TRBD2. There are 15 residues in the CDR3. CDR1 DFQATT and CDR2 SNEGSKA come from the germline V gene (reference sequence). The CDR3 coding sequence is TGCAGTGCGAGAGCCGGACTAGCGGGAGGGGATGAGCAGTTCTTC. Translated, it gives CSARAGLAGGDEQFF.

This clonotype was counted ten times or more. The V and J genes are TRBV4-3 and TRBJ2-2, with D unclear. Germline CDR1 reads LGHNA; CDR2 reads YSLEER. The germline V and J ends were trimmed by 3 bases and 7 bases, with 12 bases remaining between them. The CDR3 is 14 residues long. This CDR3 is CASSQETENGELFF. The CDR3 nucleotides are TGCGCCAGCAGCCAGGAAACAGAAAACGGGGAGCTGTTTTTT.

DNA of the CDR3: TGTGCCAGCAGCCAAGAAAACAGGGGGTTAGGCAATGAGCAGTTCTTC. It is translated as CASSQENRGLGNEQFF. The genes are TRBV3-1 and TRBJ2-1; 8 bases agree with TRBD1. The V segment lost 0 bases and the J segment 6 bases; nucleotides outside the gene matches: 7. The germline V gene has CDR1 LGHDT and CDR2 YNNKEL (reference sequence). The CDR3 covers 16 residues.

In DNA, the CDR3 is TGCAGTGCTCTAAGCGGAACCTACACAGATACGCAGTATTTT. Protein: CSALSGTYTDTQYF. This rearrangement joins TRBV20-1 to TRBJ2-3; D possibly corresponds to TRBD2 (5 bases). Looked up from germline, CDR1 is DFQATT and CDR2 is SNEGSKA (reference sequence). The CDR3 runs to 14 residues. Trimming stripped 5 bases from V and 2 bases from J, with 14 bases between.

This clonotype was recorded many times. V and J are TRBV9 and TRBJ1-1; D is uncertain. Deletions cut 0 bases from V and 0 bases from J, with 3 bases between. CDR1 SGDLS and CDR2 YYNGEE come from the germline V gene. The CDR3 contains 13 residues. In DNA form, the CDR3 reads TGTGCCAGCAGCGTAGCAGTGAACACTGAAGCTTTCTTT. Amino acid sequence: CASSVAVNTEAFF.

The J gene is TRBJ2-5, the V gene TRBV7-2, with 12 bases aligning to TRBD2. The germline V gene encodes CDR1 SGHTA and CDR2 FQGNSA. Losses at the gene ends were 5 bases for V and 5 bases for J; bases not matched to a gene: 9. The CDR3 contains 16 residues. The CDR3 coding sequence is TGTGCCAGCAGCCCGGGACTGACTAGCGGGGGCGAGACCCAGTACTTC. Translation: CASSPGLTSGGETQYF. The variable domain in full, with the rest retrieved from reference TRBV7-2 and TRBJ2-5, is GAGVSQSPSNKVTEKGKDVELRCDPISGHTALYWYRQSLGQGLEFLIYFQGNSAPDKSGLPSDRFSAERTGGSVSTLTIQRTQQEDSAVYLCASSPGLTSGGETQYFGPGTRLLVL.

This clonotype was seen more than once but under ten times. For the CDR3, the DNA is TGCAGTGCTAGAGATCCCGGACGTTTGGAGCAGTTCTTC. As protein: CSARDPGRLEQFF. The rearrangement joins TRBV20-1 to TRBJ2-1; D unresolved. Germline V CDR1 and CDR2: DFQATT, SNEGSKA (reference sequence). With 0 bases removed from V and 10 bases from J, the gap between germline ends came to 13 bases. This CDR3 region has 13 residues.

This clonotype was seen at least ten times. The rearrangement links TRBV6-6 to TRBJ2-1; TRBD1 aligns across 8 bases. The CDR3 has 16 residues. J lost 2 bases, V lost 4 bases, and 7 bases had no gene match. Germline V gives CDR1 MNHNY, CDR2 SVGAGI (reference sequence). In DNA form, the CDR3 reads TGTGCCAGCAGTTCAGAACAGGGGGGTACCTACAATGAGCAGTTCTTC. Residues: CASSSEQGGTYNEQFF.

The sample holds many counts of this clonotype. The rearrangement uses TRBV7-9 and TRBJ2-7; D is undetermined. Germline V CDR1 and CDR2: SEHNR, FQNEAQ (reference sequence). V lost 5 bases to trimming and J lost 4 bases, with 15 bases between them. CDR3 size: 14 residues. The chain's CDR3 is CASSPHDMGYEQYF. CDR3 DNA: TGTGCCAGCAGCCCGCACGACATGGGATACGAGCAGTACTTC.

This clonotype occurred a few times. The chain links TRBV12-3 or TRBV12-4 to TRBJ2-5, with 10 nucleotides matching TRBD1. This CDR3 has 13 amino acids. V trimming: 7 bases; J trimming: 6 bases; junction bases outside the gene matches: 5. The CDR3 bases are TGTGCCAGCACCTTGGACAGGGGGAAGACCCAGTACTTC. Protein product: CASTLDRGKTQYF.

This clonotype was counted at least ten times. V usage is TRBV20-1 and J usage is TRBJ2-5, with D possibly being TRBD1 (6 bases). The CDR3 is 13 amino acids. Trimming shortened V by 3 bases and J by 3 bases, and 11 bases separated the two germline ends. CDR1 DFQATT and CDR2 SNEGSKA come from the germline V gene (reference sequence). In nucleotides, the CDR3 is TGCAGTGCTAGGAAAAGGGGGAAAGAGACCCAGTACTTC. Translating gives CSARKRGKETQYF.

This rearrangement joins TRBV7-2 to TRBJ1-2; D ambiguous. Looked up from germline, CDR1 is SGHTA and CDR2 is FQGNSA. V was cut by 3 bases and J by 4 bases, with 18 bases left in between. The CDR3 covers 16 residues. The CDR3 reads CASSLEGVGRSYGYTF. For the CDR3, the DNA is TGTGCCAGCAGCTTGGAGGGAGTGGGAAGGAGCTATGGCTACACCTTC. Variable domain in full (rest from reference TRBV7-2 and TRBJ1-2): GAGVSQSPSNKVTEKGKDVELRCDPISGHTALYWYRQSLGQGLEFLIYFQGNSAPDKSGLPSDRFSAERTGGSVSTLTIQRTQQEDSAVYLCASSLEGVGRSYGYTFGSGTRLTVV.

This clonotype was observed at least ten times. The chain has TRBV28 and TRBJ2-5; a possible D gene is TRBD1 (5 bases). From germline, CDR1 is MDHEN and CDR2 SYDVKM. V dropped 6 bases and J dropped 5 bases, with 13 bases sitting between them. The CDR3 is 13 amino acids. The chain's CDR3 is CASRARVSETQYF. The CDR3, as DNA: TGTGCCAGCAGGGCCAGGGTTAGCGAGACCCAGTACTTC.

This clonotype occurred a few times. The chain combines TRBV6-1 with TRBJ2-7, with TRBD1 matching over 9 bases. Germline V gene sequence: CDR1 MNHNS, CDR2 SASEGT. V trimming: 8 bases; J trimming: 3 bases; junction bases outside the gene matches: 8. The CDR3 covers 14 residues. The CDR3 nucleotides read TGTGCCAGCGTCCGGAGGACAGGGGTCTACGAGCAGTACTTC. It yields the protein CASVRRTGVYEQYF.

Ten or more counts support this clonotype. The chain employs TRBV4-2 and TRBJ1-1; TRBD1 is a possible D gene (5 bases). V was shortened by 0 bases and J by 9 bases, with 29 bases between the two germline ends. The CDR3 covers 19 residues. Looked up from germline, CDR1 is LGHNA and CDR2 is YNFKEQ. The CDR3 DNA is TGTGCCAGCAGCCAAGACGTGGGGGGGAGTGGCAGTCTCCAATTCAAAGCTTTCTTT. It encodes CASSQDVGGSGSLQFKAFF.

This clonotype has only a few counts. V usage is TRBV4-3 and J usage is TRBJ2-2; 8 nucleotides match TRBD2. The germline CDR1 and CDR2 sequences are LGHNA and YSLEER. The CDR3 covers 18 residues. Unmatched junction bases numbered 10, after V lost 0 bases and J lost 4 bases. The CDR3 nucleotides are TGCGCCAGCAGCCAAGAAGTCCCACGGGGGGGCGGCACCGGGGAGCTGTTTTTT. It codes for CASSQEVPRGGGTGELFF.

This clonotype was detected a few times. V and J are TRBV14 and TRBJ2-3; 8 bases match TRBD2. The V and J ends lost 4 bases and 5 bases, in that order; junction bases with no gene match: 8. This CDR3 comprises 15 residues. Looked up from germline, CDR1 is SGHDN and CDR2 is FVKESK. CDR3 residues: CASSPRRGGIDTQYF. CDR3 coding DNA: TGTGCCAGCAGCCCCCGACGGGGGGGCATAGATACGCAGTATTTT.